The clone carrying this TCR beta chain has a single count. What it recognizes is unknown. V trimming: 7 bases; J trimming: 0 bases; junction bases outside the gene matches: 7. Germline-derived CDR1 and CDR2 are MDHEN and SYDVKM. This CDR3 is built from 15 residues. Measured with immunoSEQ multiplex PCR; TCRdb has only the in-frame clones, and not every one. The sample holds about 120,000 clones; 75% to 90% are singletons and the top ten take around 3.1%. These data originate in a study of T cell responses to AZD1222 COVID-19 vaccine. Study-wide points: The study sampled repertoires only after the peak T cell response. Epitopes outside B.1.351 and B.1.1.7 mutated regions reportedly drew nearly half of spike TCRs.

The TCR comes from an adult in good health. The chain couples TRBV28 to TRBJ2-7; 9 bases agree with TRBD1. This specimen consisted of peripheral blood, obtained on day 0 of AZD1222 vaccination. This CDR3 is CASTPYRGPSYEQYF. CDR3 in DNA: TGTGCCAGCACCCCTTACAGGGGGCCCTCCTACGAGCAGTACTTC.